The rows below give T cell receptor beta chains drawn from one sample of a study of blood T cell repertoires in COVID-19. The method was immunoSEQ multiplex PCR; TCRdb's version includes in-frame clones alone and lacks a portion of them. The table includes about 200,000 clones, 88% detected once. Sequencing input: peripheral blood. All receptors derive from a man aged 35 to 55 with active or convalescent COVID-19. Both conserved end residues are part of each CDR3. D genes are given only for firm matches. Only some rows state a clone size, as once, few, many or a class for expanded clones.

v_gene	d_gene	abundance	j_gene	CDR3aa	CDR3nt
TRBV6-5	-	-	TRBJ1-6	CASRSRTPYNSPLHF	TGTGCCAGCAGATCCAGAACCCCCTATAATTCACCCCTCCACTTT
TRBV9	-	-	TRBJ2-5	CASSDGSGHNQETQYF	TGTGCCAGCAGCGACGGATCCGGACATAACCAAGAGACCCAGTACTTC
TRBV18	-	-	TRBJ2-1	CASSPQQREQFF	TGTGCCAGCTCGCCGCAGCAGCGGGAGCAGTTCTTC
TRBV5-4	-	-	TRBJ1-2	CASSPPGAYGYTF	TGTGCCAGCAGCCCCCCGGGAGCCTATGGCTACACCTTC
TRBV6-1	-	-	TRBJ2-7	CASSDSAVYGTWYEQYF	TGTGCCAGCAGTGATTCCGCAGTCTACGGGACTTGGTACGAGCAGTACTTC
TRBV7-9	-	-	TRBJ1-3	CASSPPRGAGNTIYF	TGTGCCAGCAGCCCACCCCGGGGAGCAGGAAACACCATATATTTT
TRBV6-5	TRBD1	-	TRBJ2-3	CATLDRGRPDTQYF	TGTGCCACTTTGGACAGGGGGCGTCCAGATACGCAGTATTTT
TRBV6-5	TRBD2	once	TRBJ2-1	CASSANSGAYNEQFF	TGTGCCAGCAGCGCCAATAGCGGGGCCTACAATGAGCAGTTCTTC
TRBV24-1	TRBD1	-	TRBJ2-2	CATSDPGGTWVTGELFF	TGTGCCACCAGTGACCCAGGGGGCACGTGGGTCACCGGGGAGCTGTTTTTT
TRBV28	TRBD1	-	TRBJ2-2	CASTVTGSTGELFF	TGTGCCAGCACCGTGACAGGGAGCACCGGGGAGCTGTTTTTT
TRBV6-5	-	-	TRBJ1-1	CASSRQFMNTEAFF	TGTGCCAGCAGTCGACAGTTCATGAACACTGAAGCTTTCTTT
TRBV25-1	TRBD1	-	TRBJ1-6	CASAPGQYNSPLHF	TGTGCCAGCGCACCGGGACAGTATAATTCACCCCTCCACTTT
TRBV7-9	-	-	TRBJ2-3	CASSLGGTSTDTQYF	TGTGCCAGCAGCTTAGGCGGGACTAGCACAGATACGCAGTATTTT
TRBV9	-	few	TRBJ2-5	CASSVAISGGETQYF	TGTGCCAGCAGCGTAGCAATTTCCGGAGGAGAGACCCAGTACTTC
TRBV2	TRBD2	-	TRBJ2-1	CANSEEGAGVVEQFF	TGTGCCAACAGTGAAGAAGGAGCGGGGGTTGTTGAGCAGTTCTTC
TRBV6-5	-	-	TRBJ1-5	CASRPVLNQPQHF	TGTGCCAGCAGGCCGGTCCTTAATCAGCCCCAGCATTTT
TRBV7-9	TRBD2	-	TRBJ2-2	CASRPSGVNTGELFF	TGTGCCAGCAGGCCTAGCGGGGTGAACACCGGGGAGCTGTTTTTT
TRBV27	-	-	TRBJ2-7	CASSRGHLYEQYF	TGTGCCAGCAGTCGAGGACACCTCTACGAGCAGTACTTC
TRBV7-9	-	-	TRBJ2-3	CASSIDRQGGTQYF	TGTGCCAGCAGCATAGACAGACAGGGAGGTACGCAGTATTTT
TRBV9	TRBD2	-	TRBJ2-7	CASSALGGVGHEQYF	TGTGCCAGCAGCGCCCTGGGGGGGGTTGGCCACGAGCAGTACTTC
TRBV5-1	TRBD1	-	TRBJ2-5	CASSLAPTGTQETQHF	TGCGCCAGCAGCTTGGCCCCGACAGGGACCCAAGAGACCCAGCACTTC
TRBV12-5	-	-	TRBJ2-5	CASGRTAQETQYF	TGTGCTAGTGGTCGGACTGCCCAAGAGACCCAGTACTTC
TRBV4-3	TRBD2	-	TRBJ2-3	CASSQDSGGTTDTQYF	TGCGCCAGCAGCCAAGATAGCGGGGGGACCACAGATACGCAGTATTTT
TRBV6-1	-	once	TRBJ2-3	CASSEDAGAADTQYF	TGTGCCAGCAGTGAAGACGCGGGGGCAGCAGATACGCAGTATTTT
TRBV24-1	-	-	TRBJ2-5	CATSDPTPGEETQYF	TGTGCCACCAGTGACCCCACCCCGGGGGAAGAGACCCAGTACTTC
TRBV2	TRBD2	-	TRBJ2-2	CASSVLAGTGELFF	TGTGCCAGCAGTGTACTAGCGGGTACCGGGGAGCTGTTTTTT
TRBV18	TRBD1	-	TRBJ1-4	CASSPTGGEKLFF	TGTGCCAGCTCACCGACAGGGGGCGAAAAACTGTTTTTT
TRBV4-1	-	-	TRBJ1-1	CASSQDRGGNTEAFF	TGCGCCAGCAGCCAAGATAGGGGGGGGAACACTGAAGCTTTCTTT